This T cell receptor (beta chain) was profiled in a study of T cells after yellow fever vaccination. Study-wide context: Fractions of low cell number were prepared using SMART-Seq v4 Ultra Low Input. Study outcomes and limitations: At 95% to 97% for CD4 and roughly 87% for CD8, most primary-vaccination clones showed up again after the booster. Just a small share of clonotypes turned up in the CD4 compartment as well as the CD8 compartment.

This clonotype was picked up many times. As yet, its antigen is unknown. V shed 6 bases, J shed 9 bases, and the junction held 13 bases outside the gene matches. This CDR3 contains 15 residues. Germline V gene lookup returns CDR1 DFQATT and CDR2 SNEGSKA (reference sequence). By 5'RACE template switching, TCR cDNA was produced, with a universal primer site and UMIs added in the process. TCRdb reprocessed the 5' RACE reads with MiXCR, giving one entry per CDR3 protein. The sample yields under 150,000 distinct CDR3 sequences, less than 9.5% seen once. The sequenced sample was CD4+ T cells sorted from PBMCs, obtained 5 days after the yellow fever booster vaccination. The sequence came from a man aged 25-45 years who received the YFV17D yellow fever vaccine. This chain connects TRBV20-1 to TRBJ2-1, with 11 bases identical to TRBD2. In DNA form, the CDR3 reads TGCAGTGCAGAGATTAGCGGGAGGGTTGGGGGTGAGCAGTTCTTC. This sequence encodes CSAEISGRVGGEQFF.